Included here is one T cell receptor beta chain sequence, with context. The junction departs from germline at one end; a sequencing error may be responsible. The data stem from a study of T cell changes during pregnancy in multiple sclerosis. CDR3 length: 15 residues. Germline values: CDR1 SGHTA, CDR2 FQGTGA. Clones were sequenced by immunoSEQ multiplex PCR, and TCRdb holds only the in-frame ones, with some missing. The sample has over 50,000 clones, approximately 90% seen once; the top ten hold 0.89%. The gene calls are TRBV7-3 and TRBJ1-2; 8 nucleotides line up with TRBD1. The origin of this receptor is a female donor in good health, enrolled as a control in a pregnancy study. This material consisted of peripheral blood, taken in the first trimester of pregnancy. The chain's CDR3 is CASSITGGINYGYTF. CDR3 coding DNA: TGTGCCAGCAGCATAACAGGGGGAATTAACTATGGCTACACCTTC.